The table lists the clone carrying this TCR beta chain with a few counts. The germline V gene has CDR1 GTSNPN and CDR2 SVGIG (reference sequence). The ends were cut back, 1 base at V and 2 bases at J, with 14 bases in the middle. The CDR3 is made up of 15 amino acids. This record belongs to a study of control samples from healthy donors and cancer patients. The protocol was immunoSEQ multiplex PCR, while the TCRdb copy is restricted to in-frame clones and leaves out a portion. The sample yields roughly 100,000 clones, roughly 85% seen once. The clonotype comes from a woman aged 45-65 years in good health. This chain connects TRBV30 to TRBJ2-5; D not certain. Material for sequencing was blood. For the CDR3, the DNA is TGTGCCTGGAGTGGCTCGAATAGCCCACAAGAGACCCAGTACTTC. Translated: CAWSGSNSPQETQYF.